This TCR beta chain is from a study of cytomegalovirus exposure and HLA in healthy donors. The study, taken as a whole, reports: No immune exposure information besides CMV serostatus was available.

The primer mix had 60 Vbeta and 13 Jbeta primers. Using immunoSEQ multiplex PCR, the repertoire was profiled, and TCRdb retains in-frame clones only, with some absent. The sample consists of around 200,000 clones, 86% of them appearing once. The CDR3 contains 15 residues. CDR1 is MDHEN and CDR2 is SYDVKM in the germline V gene. Trimming cost V 3 bases and J 1 base; bases outside gene matches: 3. This clone was found once. The antigen remains undetermined. Sequenced input: PBMCs. V gene TRBV28 combines with J gene TRBJ2-3; 8 bases align to TRBD1. The source is a woman aged 25-40 years in good health and CMV-seronegative. CDR3 bases: TGTGCCAGCAGTTTTCCGGGACAGGGCACAGATACGCAGTATTTT. Translating gives CASSFPGQGTDTQYF.